The sequence of this T cell receptor (beta chain) was determined in a study of OX40 agonist ivuxolimab in advanced cancers. For the study at large: Three patients had partial responses: one hepatocellular carcinoma, two cutaneous melanoma.

Enrollment shut out patients with autoimmune disease history or systemic immunosuppression. Blood specimens came from baseline, cycle 4 day 1, and cycle 7 day 1. Assay: immunoSEQ multiplex PCR; the TCRdb copy retains only in-frame clones and omits some. The sample contains 65,000 to 80,000 clones, 92% of which appear only once. CDR1 MNHNS and CDR2 SASEGT come from the germline V gene. Trimming took 6 bases from V and 8 from J; bases not matched to a gene: 8. The CDR3 covers 13 residues. V and J are TRBV6-1 and TRBJ1-2; 8 bases fit TRBD1. This specimen consisted of CD4+ or CD8+ T cells sorted from blood, obtained in a trial of the OX40 agonist ivuxolimab. This receptor was taken from an adult with an advanced solid tumor such as melanoma, head and neck, liver or kidney cancer. CDR3 sequence (DNA): TGTGCCAGCAGCACCGACAGGGGAAACGGCTACACCTTC. Translated: CASSTDRGNGYTF.